The 13 T cell receptor beta chains in this list originate from one sample, sequenced in a study of blood T cells in healthy people across ages. A second PCR of 7 to 11 cycles used a sample-barcoded 5' primer and a J-beta primer mix. TCRdb processed the 5' RACE reads anew with MiXCR; each CDR3 protein has one entry. The data hold about 1.8 million distinct CDR3 sequences, with roughly 52% observed a single time. The sequenced material came from blood. These receptors were collected from a woman aged 40 to 50 in good health.

This clonotype was counted a few times. The CDR3 bases are TGTGCCAGCAGCCAAGATCTGCCAGGGGAGGGTGAGCAGTTCTTC. Its protein is CASSQDLPGEGEQFF. This chain uses TRBV4-2 with TRBJ2-1, with TRBD2 as a possible D gene (7 bases). Trimming pared 0 bases from V and 9 bases from J, leaving 15 bases between. The germline gives CDR1 LGHNA, CDR2 YNFKEQ. The CDR3 is made up of 15 amino acids.

This clonotype was picked up a small number of times. The V call is TRBV7-2, the J call TRBJ2-7; 10 bases agree with TRBD1. V lost 2 bases, J lost 1 base, and 5 bases stayed unmatched. Germline CDR1 is SGHTA and CDR2 is FQGNSA. This CDR3 region has 16 residues. The CDR3 is CASSLNPGQGSYEQYF. The CDR3 coding sequence is TGTGCCAGCAGCTTAAATCCGGGACAGGGGTCCTACGAGCAGTACTTC.

This clonotype was seen just once. This chain connects TRBV7-2 to TRBJ1-5, with TRBD1 matching 7 bases. With 1 base clipped from V and 6 bases from J, the junction kept 6 bases outside the gene matches. Germline V gives CDR1 SGHTA, CDR2 FQGNSA. CDR3 length equals 15 residues. CDR3 DNA sequence: TGTGCCAGCAGCTTAGGGCAGGGGGGTACTCAGCCCCAGCATTTT. Translating gives CASSLGQGGTQPQHF.

This clonotype was observed at least ten times. The junction differs from germline at one of its ends, possibly a read error. This sequence joins TRBV5-1 and TRBJ2-5; the D call may be TRBD1 or TRBD2 (5 bases each). The CDR3 loop spans 13 amino acids. Germline V lookup: CDR1 SGHRS, CDR2 YFSETQ. Written as DNA, the CDR3 is TGTGCCAGCAGTTTTGGGACCCAAGAGACCCAGTACTTC. Translation gives CASSFGTQETQYF.

V usage is TRBV25-1 and J usage is TRBJ1-6; 8 nucleotides agree with TRBD1. The junction had 9 bases not matched to a gene; V was cut back by 6 bases and J by 8 bases. The CDR3 is 15 residues long. CDR1 is MGHDK, CDR2 SYGVNS, per germline. CDR3 sequence reads: CASRRLDRDYSPLHF. The CDR3 coding sequence is TGTGCCAGCAGACGTCTGGACAGGGATTATTCACCCCTCCACTTT.

The rearrangement links TRBV11-2 to TRBJ2-5; 7 bases are a match to TRBD1. The CDR3 is 15 residues long. With V trimmed by 5 bases and J by 5 bases, 11 bases remained unmatched. Germline lookup yields CDR1 SGHAT and CDR2 FQNNGV. CDR3 in amino acids: CASSQFRDSWETQYF. As DNA, the CDR3 is TGTGCCAGCAGCCAATTTAGGGACAGCTGGGAGACCCAGTACTTC.

This clonotype was detected only a few times. This chain joins TRBV6-6 and TRBJ2-3; 9 nucleotides agree with TRBD2. J was trimmed by 7 bases and V by 0 bases; bases with no gene match: 8. The CDR3 contains 16 residues. Germline values: CDR1 MNHNY, CDR2 SVGAGI (reference sequence). The CDR3 here is CASSYSGGGAPNTQYF. The CDR3 DNA reads TGTGCCAGCAGTTACTCGGGCGGGGGGGCTCCGAATACGCAGTATTTT.

This clonotype was counted once. The rearrangement joins TRBV28 to TRBJ2-3; the match to TRBD1 covers 8 bases. This CDR3 spans 17 amino acids. V shed 3 bases and J 1 base; nucleotides not matched to a gene: 9. Per the germline V gene, CDR1 is MDHEN and CDR2 is SYDVKM. The CDR3 sequence: CASSFSTGQGRTDTQYF. CDR3 DNA sequence: TGTGCCAGCAGTTTCTCCACCGGACAGGGACGCACAGATACGCAGTATTTT.

The V gene is TRBV9, the J gene TRBJ2-1, with TRBD1 matching over 9 bases. CDR3 length: 13 residues. Germline CDR1 and CDR2: SGDLS and YYNGEE. J gave up 13 bases and V 3 bases, and 8 bases lay outside the gene matches. CDR3 protein: CASSGIQGAEQFF. The DNA of the CDR3 is TGTGCCAGCAGCGGCATACAGGGGGCTGAACAGTTCTTC.

This sequence joins TRBV19 and TRBJ2-3, with 8 bases matching TRBD1. Germline loops: CDR1 LNHDA, CDR2 SQIVND (reference sequence). V lost 7 bases, J lost 0 bases, and 12 bases stayed unmatched. CDR3 size: 17 residues. The CDR3 DNA reads TGTGCCAGTACCAAGGGGGACAGGCCCGTCAGCACAGATACGCAGTATTTT. Protein product: CASTKGDRPVSTDTQYF.

This clonotype turned up a few times. The chain combines TRBV29-1 with TRBJ1-6; D is possibly TRBD1 (5 bases). The CDR3 contains 14 residues. Per germline, CDR1 SQVTM and CDR2 ANQGSEA. V shed 6 bases and J shed 5 bases, with 14 bases lying between them. The CDR3 protein is CSVKDSTHNSPLHF. Here the CDR3 DNA reads TGCAGCGTCAAAGACAGCACCCATAATTCACCCCTCCACTTT.

The chain couples TRBV27 to TRBJ2-7; D remains unclear. The V gene lost 2 bases and the J gene lost 10 bases, with 18 bases spanning the gap. Germline V gene data show CDR1 as MNHEY and CDR2 as SMNVEV (reference sequence). This CDR3 is 14 amino acids long. The CDR3 sequence is CASSLTTTGPPQYF. In DNA, the CDR3 is TGTGCCAGCAGTTTAACTACAACGGGCCCCCCTCAGTACTTC.

The chain is built from TRBV6-2 or TRBV6-3 and TRBJ2-1; 11 nucleotides line up with TRBD2. From germline, CDR1 is MNHEY and CDR2 SVGEGT. Trimming removed 11 bases from V and 4 bases from J; junction bases left unmatched: 4. The CDR3 length is 13 residues. CDR3 bases: TGTGCCGCGGGACTAGCGGAGTACAATGAGCAGTTCTTC. Protein sequence: CAAGLAEYNEQFF.